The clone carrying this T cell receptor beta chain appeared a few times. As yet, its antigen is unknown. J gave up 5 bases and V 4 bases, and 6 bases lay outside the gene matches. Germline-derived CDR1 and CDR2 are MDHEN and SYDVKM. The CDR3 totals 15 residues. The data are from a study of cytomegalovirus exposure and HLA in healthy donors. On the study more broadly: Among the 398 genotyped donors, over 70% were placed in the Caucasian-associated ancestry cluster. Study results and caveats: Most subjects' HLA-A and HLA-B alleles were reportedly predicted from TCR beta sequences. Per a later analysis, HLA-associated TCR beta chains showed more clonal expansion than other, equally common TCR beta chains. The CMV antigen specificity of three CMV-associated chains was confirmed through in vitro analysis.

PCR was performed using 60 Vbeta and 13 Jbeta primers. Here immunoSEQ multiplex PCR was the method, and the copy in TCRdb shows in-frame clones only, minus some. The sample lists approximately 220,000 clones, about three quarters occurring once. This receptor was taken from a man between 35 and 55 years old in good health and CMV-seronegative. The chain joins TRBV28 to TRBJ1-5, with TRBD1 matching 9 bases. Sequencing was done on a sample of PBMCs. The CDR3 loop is CASSSGTGTYQPQHF. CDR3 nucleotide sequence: TGTGCCAGCAGTTCCGGGACAGGGACCTATCAGCCCCAGCATTTT.